The 18 T cell receptor beta chains below come from one sample, sequenced in a study of cytomegalovirus exposure and HLA in healthy donors. Primers included in the PCR were 60 Vbeta and 13 Jbeta primers. Measured with immunoSEQ multiplex PCR; TCRdb has only the in-frame clones, and not every one. The sample lists 50,000 or so clones, about 77% occurring once. The sequenced material came from PBMCs. The receptors were gathered from a woman aged 40 to 49 in good health and CMV-seropositive.

V is TRBV4-3 and J is TRBJ2-5; 14 nucleotides line up with TRBD2. The CDR3 contains 17 residues. Germline-derived CDR1 and CDR2 are LGHNA and YSLEER. With V trimmed by 2 bases and J by 5 bases, 7 bases remained unmatched. CDR3 in DNA: TGCGCCAGCAGCCAAAGGACCGGACTAGCGGGGGGTGAGACCCAGTACTTC. Its translation: CASSQRTGLAGGETQYF.

The chain combines TRBV7-8 with TRBJ2-5; maybe TRBD1 (8 bases). The germline CDR1 and CDR2 sequences are SGHVS and FQNEAQ. V lost 0 bases, J lost 4 bases, and 15 bases lay in between. CDR3 length equals 16 residues. DNA of the CDR3: TGTGCCAGCAGCTTAGCGGGAAACAGGGGGGGAGAGACCCAGTACTTC. This sequence encodes CASSLAGNRGGETQYF.

This clone was seen only a few times. This chain joins TRBV6-5 and TRBJ2-5, with TRBD1 matching 9 bases. The V gene end was trimmed by 6 bases and the J gene end by 2 bases; junction bases not matched to a gene: 4. The CDR3 is 14 residues long. From germline, CDR1 is MNHEY and CDR2 SVGAGI. The DNA of the CDR3 is TGTGCCAGCAGCCCGACAGGGGGACAAGAGACCCAGTACTTC. Its translation: CASSPTGGQETQYF.

This clone has a single count. The V call is TRBV6-5, the J call TRBJ2-1; TRBD2 agrees at 10 bases. The CDR3 is made up of 15 amino acids. V dropped 5 bases and J dropped 6; count of bases not matched to a gene: 7. From germline, CDR1 is MNHEY and CDR2 SVGAGI. CDR3 region: CASSPQRGGGNEQFF. The CDR3 DNA reads as TGTGCCAGCAGTCCTCAGCGGGGGGGAGGCAATGAGCAGTTCTTC.

Worth noting for this clone: Distinct nucleotide sequences in the sample also encode this CDR3. The rearrangement links TRBV5-1 to TRBJ1-1; a weak D match, TRBD1 (6 bases). Trimming removed 0 bases at V and 0 bases at J, with 6 bases between. Germline lookup yields CDR1 SGHRS and CDR2 YFSETQ. This CDR3 is 14 amino acids long. CDR3 loop: CASSLDRVNTEAFF. The CDR3, as DNA: TGCGCCAGCAGCTTGGACAGGGTGAACACTGAAGCTTTCTTT.

The gene calls are TRBV2 and TRBJ2-3; 8 bases line up with TRBD2. This CDR3 spans 15 amino acids. Germline CDR1 SNHLY, CDR2 FYNNEI. Trimming at V came to 10 bases and at J to 1 base, leaving 10 bases not matched to a gene. The CDR3 DNA follows: TGTGCCACTGACCGCGGGGGGATGGGCACAGATACGCAGTATTTT. Its translation: CATDRGGMGTDTQYF.

The chain links TRBV5-4 to TRBJ2-3; no firm D call. CDR3 length equals 13 residues. Germline CDR1 and CDR2: SGHNT and YYREEE (reference sequence). V lost 0 bases and J 1 base, leaving 3 bases between the germline ends. CDR3 DNA sequence: TGTGCCAGCAGCTTGGCCGGCACAGATACGCAGTATTTT. Amino acids: CASSLAGTDTQYF.

J is TRBJ1-1 and V is TRBV9; 7 bases align to TRBD1. In germline, CDR1 is SGDLS, CDR2 YYNGEE. The CDR3 extends over 12 amino acids. V trimming: 3 bases; J trimming: 7 bases; junction bases outside the gene matches: 3. CDR3 coding DNA: TGTGCCAGCAGCGAAGCAGGGGGTGAAGCTTTCTTT. Protein product: CASSEAGGEAFF.

This sequence joins TRBV19 and TRBJ1-2, with 7 nucleotides matching TRBD1. With V trimmed by 5 bases and J by 1 base, 4 bases remained unmatched. Germline V gives CDR1 LNHDA, CDR2 SQIVND (reference sequence). This CDR3 has 14 amino acids. Written as DNA, the CDR3 is TGTGCCAGTAGTCTCACAGGGGTTAACTATGGCTACACCTTC. Translation: CASSLTGVNYGYTF.

This rearrangement joins TRBV30 to TRBJ2-6; 8 bases are a match to TRBD1. V lost 4 bases and J lost 4; bases outside the gene matches: 6. The V gene's germline CDR1 is GTSNPN and CDR2 SVGIG (reference sequence). The CDR3 is 15 amino acids. CDR3 nucleotides: TGTGCCTGGACCAGACAGGGGTACGGGGCCAACGTCCTGACTTTC. Protein: CAWTRQGYGANVLTF.

The chain joins TRBV7-2 to TRBJ1-4, with D unclear. Deletions cut 2 bases from V and 10 bases from J, with 11 bases between. Germline V gene sequence: CDR1 SGHTA, CDR2 FQGNSA. The CDR3 runs to 13 residues. The CDR3 region is CASSLSSPIKLFF. In DNA form, the CDR3 reads TGTGCCAGCAGCTTATCGTCCCCTATAAAACTGTTTTTT.

This clone was seen once. CDR3 bases: TGTGCCAGCAGCCCACGGGGACACGAAAACATTCAGTACTTC. Encoded protein: CASSPRGHENIQYF. The V gene is TRBV14, the J gene TRBJ2-4, with TRBD1 as a possible D gene (6 bases). CDR3 length: 14 residues. Germline V CDR1 and CDR2: SGHDN, FVKESK. V gave up 4 bases and J gave up 5 bases, with 12 bases separating them.

The V gene is TRBV5-1, the J gene TRBJ2-4, with 8 positions matching TRBD1. The germline CDR1 and CDR2 sequences are SGHRS and YFSETQ. This CDR3 contains 14 residues. With 1 base clipped from V and 6 bases from J, the junction kept 3 bases outside the gene matches. CDR3 protein: CASSLPTGVNIQYF. CDR3 nucleotides: TGCGCCAGCAGCTTGCCGACAGGGGTAAACATTCAGTACTTC.

Concerning this clone itself: Other DNA sequences in the same sample also yield this CDR3. The genes are TRBV5-1 and TRBJ1-2; D gene ambiguous. Trimming left V 0 bases short and J 2 bases short, with 5 bases between. This CDR3 has 13 amino acids. The V gene's germline CDR1 is SGHRS and CDR2 YFSETQ. Here the CDR3 DNA reads TGCGCCAGCAGCTTGGACGGGAACTATGGCTACACCTTC. Its translation is CASSLDGNYGYTF.

This clone was detected only a few times. The chain links TRBV29-1 to TRBJ2-7; TRBD2 matches 9 bases. V lost 2 bases and J lost 6; bases outside the gene matches: 2. The CDR3 has 12 amino acids. From germline, CDR1 is SQVTM and CDR2 ANQGSEA. CDR3 DNA: TGCAGCGTTGAACCGCGGGGGGGCGAGCAGTACTTC. Its translation is CSVEPRGGEQYF.

The chain is built from TRBV7-2 and TRBJ1-6; TRBD1 matches at 10 bases. J was trimmed by 9 bases and V by 0 bases; bases with no gene match: 5. The CDR3 has 16 residues. Germline assignment: CDR1 SGHTA and CDR2 FQGNSA. CDR3 loop: CASSLAGGQGSSPLHF. The CDR3 bases are TGTGCCAGCAGCTTAGCGGGGGGACAGGGGTCTTCACCCCTCCACTTT.

V usage is TRBV6-1 and J usage is TRBJ2-7, with 9 bases lining up with TRBD2. The CDR3 extends over 15 amino acids. The V segment lost 6 bases and the J segment 4 bases; nucleotides outside the gene matches: 10. The germline V gene has CDR1 MNHNS and CDR2 SASEGT. CDR3 nucleotides: TGTGCCAGCAGGGCTGCCAGCGGGGGGACGTACGAGCAGTACTTC. Translated, it gives CASRAASGGTYEQYF.

The rearrangement links TRBV4-1 to TRBJ2-2; possible D gene TRBD1, 6 bases. The CDR3 spans 16 residues. CDR1 is MGHRA and CDR2 is YSYEKL in the germline V gene. V lost 4 bases, J lost 1 base, and 13 bases lay in between. The CDR3: CASSPLGAKNTGELFF. The DNA of the CDR3 is TGCGCCAGCAGCCCTCTGGGGGCTAAGAACACCGGGGAGCTGTTTTTT.